The next 23 T cell receptor beta chains were all read from a single sample in a study of cytomegalovirus exposure and HLA in healthy donors. PCR primers comprised 60 Vbeta and 13 Jbeta primers. Generated by immunoSEQ multiplex PCR, the TCRdb table keeps only in-frame clones and is missing some. The sample includes around 190,000 clones, approximately 75% of them seen just once. The specimen was PBMCs. Receptors originate from a man younger than 40 in good health and CMV-seropositive.

The rearrangement links TRBV7-3 to TRBJ2-1; D may be TRBD2 (7 bases). CDR1 and CDR2 from the germline V gene are SGHTA and FQGTGA. CDR3 length equals 15 residues. Trimming removed 2 bases at V and 4 bases at J, with 12 bases between. The CDR3: CASSLAGARYNEQFF. The CDR3 bases are TGTGCCAGCAGCTTAGCGGGGGCTCGTTACAATGAGCAGTTCTTC.

The chain recombines TRBV7-9 with TRBJ2-3; 8 nucleotides align to TRBD1. Germline V gene sequence: CDR1 SEHNR, CDR2 FQNEAQ (reference sequence). CDR3 length: 14 amino acids. Losses at the gene ends were 4 bases for V and 4 bases for J; bases not matched to a gene: 4. The CDR3 reads CASSSDRGADTQYF. The CDR3 coding sequence is TGTGCCAGCAGCTCAGACAGGGGCGCAGATACGCAGTATTTT. The whole variable domain, remainder taken from reference TRBV7-9 and TRBJ2-3, is DTGVSQNPRHKITKRGQNVTFRCDPISEHNRLYWYRQTLGQGPEFLTYFQNEAQLEKSRLLSDRFSAERPKGSFSTLEIQRTEQGDSAMYLCASSSDRGADTQYFGPGTRLTVL.

J is TRBJ2-7 and V is TRBV5-6; 14 nucleotides agree with TRBD2. Germline V gene data show CDR1 as SGHDT and CDR2 as YYEEEE. The ends lost 4 bases at V and 0 bases at J; junction bases unmatched: 6. The CDR3 covers 17 residues. The CDR3 sequence: CASSLGTSGGLSYEQYF. The CDR3, as DNA: TGTGCCAGCAGCCTAGGGACTAGCGGGGGCCTCTCCTACGAGCAGTACTTC.

The chain combines TRBV19 with TRBJ2-1; TRBD2 matches at 13 bases. Germline V gives CDR1 LNHDA, CDR2 SQIVND (reference sequence). This CDR3 has 14 residues. V was clipped by 6 bases and J by 9 bases; unmatched bases: 5. In DNA, the CDR3 is TGTGCCAGTAGCCGACTAGCGGGAGGTCGTGAGCAGTTCTTC. Residues: CASSRLAGGREQFF.

The CDR3 spells CASKLGTPNSNQPQHF. CDR3 DNA: TGTGCCAGCAAGCTCGGGACACCGAATAGCAATCAGCCCCAGCATTTT. This rearrangement joins TRBV28 to TRBJ1-5; D possibly corresponds to TRBD1 (6 bases). V lost 7 bases and J 0 bases, leaving 16 bases between the germline ends. The CDR3 loop spans 16 amino acids. Looked up from germline, CDR1 is MDHEN and CDR2 is SYDVKM.

This rearrangement joins TRBV9 to TRBJ1-4; the match to TRBD1 covers 8 bases. The CDR3 consists of 14 residues. V shed 0 bases and J 7 bases; nucleotides not matched to a gene: 2. Germline loops: CDR1 SGDLS, CDR2 YYNGEE. DNA of the CDR3: TGTGCCAGCAGCGTAGGGACAGGGTCTGAAAAACTGTTTTTT. This sequence encodes CASSVGTGSEKLFF.

The gene calls are TRBV4-3 and TRBJ2-7, with TRBD2 matching 11 bases. The CDR3 has 16 amino acids. With 1 base clipped from V and 3 bases from J, the junction kept 5 bases outside the gene matches. Germline V gene lookup returns CDR1 LGHNA and CDR2 YSLEER. The DNA for the CDR3 is TGCGCCAGCAGCCAAGTAGCGGGAGGGGGGGGCTACGAGCAGTACTTC. Translating it yields CASSQVAGGGGYEQYF.

This clone was seen more than once but under ten times. The chain links TRBV18 to TRBJ1-1; 8 nucleotides align to TRBD1. The CDR3 is 16 amino acids. V dropped 2 bases and J dropped 5; count of bases not matched to a gene: 10. The V gene's germline CDR1 is KGHSH and CDR2 LQKENI. The CDR3 protein is CASSPGQGALWTEAFF. The CDR3 nucleotides are TGTGCCAGCTCACCAGGGCAGGGGGCTCTCTGGACTGAAGCTTTCTTT.

The V and J genes are TRBV27 and TRBJ2-7; 10 nucleotides line up with TRBD1. Trimming at V came to 4 bases and at J to 0 bases, leaving 0 bases not matched to a gene. Germline loops: CDR1 MNHEY, CDR2 SMNVEV (reference sequence). The CDR3 spans 14 residues. The CDR3 loop is CASSWDRGSYEQYF. Written as DNA, the CDR3 is TGTGCCAGCAGTTGGGACAGGGGCTCCTACGAGCAGTACTTC.

This clone has more than one count but fewer than ten. This chain links TRBV28 with TRBJ2-2; 10 bases map to TRBD2. The CDR3 loop spans 15 amino acids. Germline V gives CDR1 MDHEN, CDR2 SYDVKM. V lost 3 bases and J lost 3; bases outside the gene matches: 1. The CDR3 protein is CASSLSGRDTGELFF. The CDR3 DNA sequence: TGTGCCAGCAGTTTGAGCGGGAGGGACACCGGGGAGCTGTTTTTT.

This rearrangement joins TRBV2 to TRBJ2-7, with TRBD1 identical over 7 bases. The ends lost 6 bases at V and 5 bases at J; junction bases unmatched: 7. The CDR3 runs 13 residues. CDR1 and CDR2 from the germline V gene are SNHLY and FYNNEI. The CDR3: CASRTTGHDEQYF. Here the CDR3 DNA reads TGTGCCAGCAGGACGACAGGGCATGACGAGCAGTACTTC.

J is TRBJ1-1 and V is TRBV7-2; tentative D call: TRBD1 (5 bases). The CDR3 is made up of 14 amino acids. Germline V gene data show CDR1 as SGHTA and CDR2 as FQGNSA. Trimming shortened V by 6 bases and J by 3 bases, and 14 bases separated the two germline ends. CDR3 residues: CASSSLPGDTEAFF. CDR3 nucleotide sequence: TGTGCCAGCAGTTCATTACCGGGGGACACTGAAGCTTTCTTT.

The chain links TRBV19 to TRBJ2-1; maybe TRBD1 (6 bases). The CDR3 spans 13 residues. Trimming removed 5 bases at V and 9 bases at J, with 14 bases between. Germline CDR1 and CDR2: LNHDA and SQIVND (reference sequence). The CDR3 DNA sequence: TGTGCCAGTAGTTTAATACAGGGTGGTGAGCAGTTCTTC. It is translated as CASSLIQGGEQFF.

V and J are TRBV30 and TRBJ1-4; D may be TRBD1 (5 bases). The length of the CDR3 is 15 residues. V lost 0 bases and J lost 8, with 16 bases in between. Germline V lookup: CDR1 GTSNPN, CDR2 SVGIG (reference sequence). The CDR3 reads CAWSVLLTVPEKLFF. The CDR3 bases are TGTGCCTGGAGTGTACTCCTGACAGTCCCCGAAAAACTGTTTTTT. Combining the CDR3 with reference TRBV30 and TRBJ1-4 gives the whole variable domain SQTIHQWPATLVQPVGSPLSLECTVEGTSNPNLYWYRQAAGRGLQLLFYSVGIGQISSEVPQNLSASRPQDRQFILSSKKLLLSDSGFYLCAWSVLLTVPEKLFFGSGTQLSVL.

The V gene is TRBV19, the J gene TRBJ1-4, with D hard to call. This CDR3 has 14 residues. V was shortened by 6 bases and J by 6 bases, with 14 bases between the two germline ends. The germline CDR1 and CDR2 sequences are LNHDA and SQIVND (reference sequence). CDR3 in DNA: TGTGCCAGTAGGGACTGGGCCAATTATGAAAAACTGTTTTTT. Translation gives CASRDWANYEKLFF.

V is TRBV6-6 and J is TRBJ1-2; tentatively, D is TRBD1 (6 bases). The CDR3 extends over 16 amino acids. CDR1 and CDR2 (germline): MNHNY, SVGAGI (reference sequence). Trimming left V 6 bases short and J 0 bases short, with 17 bases between. Written as DNA, the CDR3 is TGTGCCAGCAGCACTAATTTACAGGGATCTAACTATGGCTACACCTTC. Translating gives CASSTNLQGSNYGYTF.

This chain links TRBV30 with TRBJ1-1, with TRBD1 matching 8 bases. V lost 2 bases to trimming and J lost 4 bases; unmatched junction nucleotides: 3. CDR1 is GTSNPN and CDR2 is SVGIG in the germline V gene (reference sequence). This CDR3 region has 13 residues. CDR3 amino acids: CAWSRDRGTEAFF. In DNA form, the CDR3 reads TGTGCCTGGAGTCGAGACAGGGGCACTGAAGCTTTCTTT.

The chain has TRBV4-3 and TRBJ2-1; 14 positions match TRBD2. The V segment lost 4 bases and the J segment 7 bases; nucleotides outside the gene matches: 6. This CDR3 comprises 16 residues. Germline lookup yields CDR1 LGHNA and CDR2 YSLEER. The chain's CDR3 is CASSPRLAGGPNEQFF. The CDR3 DNA reads TGCGCCAGCAGCCCCCGACTAGCGGGAGGGCCGAATGAGCAGTTCTTC.

This sequence joins TRBV7-2 and TRBJ2-7; D possibly corresponds to TRBD2 (7 bases). CDR3 length: 15 amino acids. Trimming took 0 bases from V and 3 from J, leaving 12 bases between them. Germline loops: CDR1 SGHTA, CDR2 FQGNSA. The CDR3 protein is CASSLAGGRNYEQYF. CDR3 coding DNA: TGTGCCAGCAGCTTAGCGGGGGGGCGGAACTACGAGCAGTACTTC.

In this sample, this clone turned up once. The chain has TRBV11-2 and TRBJ2-1; a possible D gene is TRBD2 (7 bases). Germline-derived CDR1 and CDR2 are SGHAT and FQNNGV. Trimming removed 3 bases at V and 8 bases at J, with 29 bases between. The length of the CDR3 is 19 residues. This chain's CDR3 is CASSFRFVAGEGVGDEQFF. The CDR3 DNA sequence: TGTGCCAGCAGCTTTCGTTTCGTGGCGGGAGAGGGGGTAGGGGATGAGCAGTTCTTC.

The rearrangement uses TRBV12-5 and TRBJ1-1, with a weak D call TRBD1 (6 bases). V lost 4 bases and J lost 10, with 16 bases in between. This CDR3 is 13 amino acids long. Germline CDR1 and CDR2: LGHNT and FRNRAP. The DNA for the CDR3 is TGTGCTAGTGGTTCATCAGGGGCTGGGAGAGCTTTCTTT. It codes for CASGSSGAGRAFF. Filled out from reference TRBV12-5 and TRBJ1-1, the complete variable domain reads DARVTQTPRHKVTEMGQEVTMRCQPILGHNTVFWYRQTMMQGLELLAYFRNRAPLDDSGMPKDRFSAEMPDATLATLKIQPSEPRDSAVYFCASGSSGAGRAFFGQGTRLTVV.

The genes are TRBV7-2 and TRBJ1-2; 7 bases line up with TRBD1. The V gene's germline CDR1 is SGHTA and CDR2 FQGNSA. The CDR3 has 14 amino acids. Germline trimming cut 5 bases from V and 7 bases from J; bases unmatched to any gene: 10. CDR3: CASSVEGASFGYTF. The CDR3 DNA follows: TGTGCCAGCAGCGTGGAGGGGGCGTCGTTTGGCTACACCTTC.

The genes are TRBV7-2 and TRBJ1-4; D unresolved. This CDR3 is 15 amino acids long. V was clipped by 1 base and J by 5 bases, with 11 bases between them. CDR1 and CDR2 from the germline V gene are SGHTA and FQGNSA. CDR3 DNA: TGTGCCAGCAGCTTAGATCTCAGGTGGAATGAAAAACTGTTTTTT. This translates into CASSLDLRWNEKLFF.